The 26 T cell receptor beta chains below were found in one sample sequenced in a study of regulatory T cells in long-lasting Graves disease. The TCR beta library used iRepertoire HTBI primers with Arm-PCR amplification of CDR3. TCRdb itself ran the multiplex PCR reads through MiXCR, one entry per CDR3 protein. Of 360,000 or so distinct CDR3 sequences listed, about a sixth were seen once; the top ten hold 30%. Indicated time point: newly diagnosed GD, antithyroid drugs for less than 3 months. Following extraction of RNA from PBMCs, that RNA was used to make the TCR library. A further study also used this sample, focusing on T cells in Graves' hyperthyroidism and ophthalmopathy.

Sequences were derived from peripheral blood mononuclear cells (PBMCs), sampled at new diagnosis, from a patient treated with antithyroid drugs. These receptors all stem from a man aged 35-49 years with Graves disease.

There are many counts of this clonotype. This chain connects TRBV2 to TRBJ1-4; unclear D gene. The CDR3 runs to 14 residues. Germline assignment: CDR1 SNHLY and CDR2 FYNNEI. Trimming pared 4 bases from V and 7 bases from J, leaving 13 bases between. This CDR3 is CASSVAGRGEKLFF. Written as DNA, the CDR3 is TGTGCCAGCAGTGTGGCAGGACGGGGTGAAAAACTGTTTTTT.

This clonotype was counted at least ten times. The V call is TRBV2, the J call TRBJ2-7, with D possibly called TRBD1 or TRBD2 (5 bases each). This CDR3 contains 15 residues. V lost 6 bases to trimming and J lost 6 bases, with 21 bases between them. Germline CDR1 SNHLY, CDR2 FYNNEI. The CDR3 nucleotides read TGTGCCAGCAGCCCCCCTTCGGTCTTTGGGGGCGAGCAGTACTTC. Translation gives CASSPPSVFGGEQYF.

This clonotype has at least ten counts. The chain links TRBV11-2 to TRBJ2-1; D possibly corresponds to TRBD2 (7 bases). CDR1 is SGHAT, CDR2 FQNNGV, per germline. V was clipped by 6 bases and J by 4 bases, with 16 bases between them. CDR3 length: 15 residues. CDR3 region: CASRPRRGGYNEQFF. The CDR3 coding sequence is TGTGCCAGCAGGCCGAGGAGGGGGGGTTACAATGAGCAGTTCTTC.

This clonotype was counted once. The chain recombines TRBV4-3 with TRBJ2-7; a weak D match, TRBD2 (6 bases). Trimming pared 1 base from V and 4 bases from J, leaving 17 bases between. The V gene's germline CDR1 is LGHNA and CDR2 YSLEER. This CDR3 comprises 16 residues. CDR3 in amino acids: CASSQALRRGDYEQYF. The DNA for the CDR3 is TGCGCCAGCAGCCAAGCCCTCCGGAGGGGCGATTACGAGCAGTACTTC.

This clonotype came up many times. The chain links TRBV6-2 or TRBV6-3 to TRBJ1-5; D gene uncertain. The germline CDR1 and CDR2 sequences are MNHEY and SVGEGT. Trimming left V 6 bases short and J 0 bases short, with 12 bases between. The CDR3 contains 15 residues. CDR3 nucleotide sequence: TGTGCCAGCAGACTACGACTGTATAGCAATCAGCCCCAGCATTTT. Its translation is CASRLRLYSNQPQHF.

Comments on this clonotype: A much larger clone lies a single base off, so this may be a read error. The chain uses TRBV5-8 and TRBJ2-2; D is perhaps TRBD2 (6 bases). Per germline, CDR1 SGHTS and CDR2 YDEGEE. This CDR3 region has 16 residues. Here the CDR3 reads CASSFGGDGETGELFF. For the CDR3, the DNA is TGCGCCAGCAGCTTTGGAGGGGACGGGGAGACCGGGGAGCTGTTTTTT.

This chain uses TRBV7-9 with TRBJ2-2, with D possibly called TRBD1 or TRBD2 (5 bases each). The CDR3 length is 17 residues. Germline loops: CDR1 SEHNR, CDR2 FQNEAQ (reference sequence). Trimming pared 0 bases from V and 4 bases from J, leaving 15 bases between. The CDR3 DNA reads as TGTGCCAGCAGCTTAGCGGACGTATCAGGGACCACCGGGGAGCTGTTTTTT. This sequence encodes CASSLADVSGTTGELFF.

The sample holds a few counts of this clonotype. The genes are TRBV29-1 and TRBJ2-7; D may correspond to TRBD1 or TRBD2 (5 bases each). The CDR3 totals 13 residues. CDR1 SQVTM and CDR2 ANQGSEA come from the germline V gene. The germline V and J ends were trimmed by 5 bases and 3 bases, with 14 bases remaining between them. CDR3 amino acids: CSVSRGMGYEQYF. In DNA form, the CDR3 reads TGCAGCGTTTCGAGGGGAATGGGCTACGAGCAGTACTTC.

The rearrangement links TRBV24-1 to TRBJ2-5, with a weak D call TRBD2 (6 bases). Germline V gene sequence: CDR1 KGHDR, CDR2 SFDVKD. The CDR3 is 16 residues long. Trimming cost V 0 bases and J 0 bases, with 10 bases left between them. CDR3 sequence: CATSDLPGENQETQYF. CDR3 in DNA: TGTGCCACCAGTGATTTGCCGGGAGAAAACCAAGAGACCCAGTACTTC.

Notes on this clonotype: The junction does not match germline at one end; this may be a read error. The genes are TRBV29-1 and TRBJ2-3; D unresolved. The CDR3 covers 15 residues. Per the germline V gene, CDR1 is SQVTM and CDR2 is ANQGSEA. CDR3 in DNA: TGCAGCGGTGAAGATCGACGGTCTAGCACAGATACGCAGTATTTT. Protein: CSGEDRRSSTDTQYF.

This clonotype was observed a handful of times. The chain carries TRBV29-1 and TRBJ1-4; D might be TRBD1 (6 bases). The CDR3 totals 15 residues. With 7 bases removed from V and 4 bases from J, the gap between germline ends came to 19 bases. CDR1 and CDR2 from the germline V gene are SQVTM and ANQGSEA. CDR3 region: CSATKGGQFNEKLFF. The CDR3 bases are TGCAGCGCCACTAAAGGAGGACAGTTTAATGAAAAACTGTTTTTT.

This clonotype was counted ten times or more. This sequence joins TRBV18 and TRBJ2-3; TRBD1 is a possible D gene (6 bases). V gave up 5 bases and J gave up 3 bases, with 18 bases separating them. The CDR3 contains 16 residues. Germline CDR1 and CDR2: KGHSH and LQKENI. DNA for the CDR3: TGTGCCAGCTCATCCCCGCGGGCGAGGGGGACAGATACGCAGTATTTT. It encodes CASSSPRARGTDTQYF.

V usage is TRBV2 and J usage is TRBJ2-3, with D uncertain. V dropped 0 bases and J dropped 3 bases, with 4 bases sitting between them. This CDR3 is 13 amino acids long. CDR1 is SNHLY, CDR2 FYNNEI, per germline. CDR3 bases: TGTGCCAGCAGTGAAGCGGGAACAGATACGCAGTATTTT. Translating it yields CASSEAGTDTQYF.

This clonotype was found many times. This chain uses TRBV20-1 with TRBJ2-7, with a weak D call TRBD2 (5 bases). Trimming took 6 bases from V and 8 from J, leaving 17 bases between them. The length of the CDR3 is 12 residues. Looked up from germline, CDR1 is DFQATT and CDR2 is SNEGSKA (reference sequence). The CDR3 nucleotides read TGCAGTGCGCTGCCCACAGCGGCCCAGCAGTACTTC. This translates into CSALPTAAQQYF.

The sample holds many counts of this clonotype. As DNA, the CDR3 is TGTGCCATCAGTGAGGGCCAGGGCGAAAAACTGTTTTTT. Translation: CAISEGQGEKLFF. The chain carries TRBV10-3 and TRBJ1-4, with a weak D call TRBD1 (5 bases). Germline V gives CDR1 ENHRY, CDR2 SYGVKD. This CDR3 has 13 residues. Trimming left V 2 bases short and J 8 bases short, with 9 bases between.

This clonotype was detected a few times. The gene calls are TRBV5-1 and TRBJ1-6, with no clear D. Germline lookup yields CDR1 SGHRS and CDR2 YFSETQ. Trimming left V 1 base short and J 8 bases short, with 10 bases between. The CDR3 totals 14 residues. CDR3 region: CASSLSSGYSPLHF. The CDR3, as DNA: TGCGCCAGCAGCTTGAGTTCCGGCTATTCACCCCTCCACTTT. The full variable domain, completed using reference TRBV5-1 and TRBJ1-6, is KAGVTQTPRYLIKTRGQQVTLSCSPISGHRSVSWYQQTPGQGLQFLFEYFSETQRNKGNFPGRFSGRQFSNSRSEMNVSTLELGDSALYLCASSLSSGYSPLHFGNGTRLTVT.

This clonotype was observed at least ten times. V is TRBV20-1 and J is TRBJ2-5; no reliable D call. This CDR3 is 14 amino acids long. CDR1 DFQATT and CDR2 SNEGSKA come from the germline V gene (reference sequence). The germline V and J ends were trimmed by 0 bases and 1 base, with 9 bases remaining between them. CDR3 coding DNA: TGCAGTGCTAGAGATGGGCAGACCCAAGAGACCCAGTACTTC. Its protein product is CSARDGQTQETQYF.

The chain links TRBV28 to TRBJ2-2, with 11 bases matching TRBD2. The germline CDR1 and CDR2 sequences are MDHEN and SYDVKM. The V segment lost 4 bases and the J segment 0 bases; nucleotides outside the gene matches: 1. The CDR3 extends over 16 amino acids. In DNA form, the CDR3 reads TGTGCCAGCAGTTATAGCGGGGGGGCGAACACCGGGGAGCTGTTTTTT. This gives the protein CASSYSGGANTGELFF.

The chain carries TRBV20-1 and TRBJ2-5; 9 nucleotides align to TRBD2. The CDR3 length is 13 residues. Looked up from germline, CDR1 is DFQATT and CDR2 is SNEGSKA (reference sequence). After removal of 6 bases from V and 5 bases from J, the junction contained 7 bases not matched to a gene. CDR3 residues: CSARGTSRETQYF. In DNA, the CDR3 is TGCAGTGCCCGGGGGACTAGCAGGGAGACCCAGTACTTC.

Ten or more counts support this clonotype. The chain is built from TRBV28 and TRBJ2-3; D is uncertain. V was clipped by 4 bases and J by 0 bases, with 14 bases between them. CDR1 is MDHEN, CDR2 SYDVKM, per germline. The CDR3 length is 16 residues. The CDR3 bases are TGTGCCAGCAGTTACGGGCCGAAGGACAGCACAGATACGCAGTATTTT. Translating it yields CASSYGPKDSTDTQYF.

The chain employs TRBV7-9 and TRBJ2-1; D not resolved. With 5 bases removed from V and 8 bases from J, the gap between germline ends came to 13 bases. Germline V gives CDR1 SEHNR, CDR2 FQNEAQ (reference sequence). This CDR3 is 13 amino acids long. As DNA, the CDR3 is TGTGCCAGCAGCCCCCCGTTTAGGGATGAGCAGTTCTTC. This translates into CASSPPFRDEQFF.

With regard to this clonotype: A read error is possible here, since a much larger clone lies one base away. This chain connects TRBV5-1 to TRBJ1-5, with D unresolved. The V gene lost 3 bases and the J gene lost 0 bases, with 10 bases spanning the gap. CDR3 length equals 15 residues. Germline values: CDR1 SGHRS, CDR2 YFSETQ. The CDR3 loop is CASSSRGYSNQPQHF. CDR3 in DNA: TGCGCCAGCAGCTCGCGCGGTTATAGCAATCAGCCCCAGCATTTT.

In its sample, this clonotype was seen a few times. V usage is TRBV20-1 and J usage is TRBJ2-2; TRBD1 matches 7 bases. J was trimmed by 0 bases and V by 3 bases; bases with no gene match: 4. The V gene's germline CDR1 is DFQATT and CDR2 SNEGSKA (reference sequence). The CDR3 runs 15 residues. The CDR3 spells CSASSGGANTGELFF. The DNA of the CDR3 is TGCAGTGCTAGCTCAGGGGGTGCGAACACCGGGGAGCTGTTTTTT.

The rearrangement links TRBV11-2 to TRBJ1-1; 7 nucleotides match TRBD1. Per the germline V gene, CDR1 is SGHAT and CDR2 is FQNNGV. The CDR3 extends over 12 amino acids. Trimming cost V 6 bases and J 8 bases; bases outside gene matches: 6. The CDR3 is CASSLQGREAFF. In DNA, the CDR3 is TGTGCCAGCAGTCTACAGGGGCGAGAAGCTTTCTTT.

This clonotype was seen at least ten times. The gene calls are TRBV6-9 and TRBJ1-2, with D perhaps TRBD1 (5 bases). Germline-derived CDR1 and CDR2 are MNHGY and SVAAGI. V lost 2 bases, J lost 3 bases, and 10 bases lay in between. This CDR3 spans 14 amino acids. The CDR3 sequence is CASSYAGTYYGYTF. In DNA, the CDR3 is TGTGCCAGCAGTTATGCGGGGACGTACTATGGCTACACCTTC.

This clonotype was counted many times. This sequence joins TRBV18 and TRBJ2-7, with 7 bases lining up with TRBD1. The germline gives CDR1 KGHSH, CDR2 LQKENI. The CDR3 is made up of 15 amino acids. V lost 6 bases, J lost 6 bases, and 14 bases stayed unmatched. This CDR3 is CASSPGQSSLGEQYF. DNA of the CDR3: TGTGCCAGCTCGCCGGGACAGAGTTCTCTTGGCGAGCAGTACTTC.